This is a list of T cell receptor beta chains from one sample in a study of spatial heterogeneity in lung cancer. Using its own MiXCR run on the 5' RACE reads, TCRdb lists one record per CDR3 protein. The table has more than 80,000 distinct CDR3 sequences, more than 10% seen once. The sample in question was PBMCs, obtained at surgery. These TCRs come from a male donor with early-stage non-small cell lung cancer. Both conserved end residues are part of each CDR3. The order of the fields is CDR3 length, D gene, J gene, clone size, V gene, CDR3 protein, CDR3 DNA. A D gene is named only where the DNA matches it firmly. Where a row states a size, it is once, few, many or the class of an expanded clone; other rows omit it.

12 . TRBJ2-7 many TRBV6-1 CASARILYEQYF TGTGCCAGCGCCCGGATCCTCTACGAGCAGTACTTC
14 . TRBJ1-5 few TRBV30 CAWSPGLSNQPQHF TGTGCCTGGAGTCCGGGCCTTAGCAATCAGCCCCAGCATTTT
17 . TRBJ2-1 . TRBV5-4 CASSLDGGRNSYNEQFF TGTGCCAGCAGCTTGGACGGGGGCCGTAACTCCTACAATGAGCAGTTCTTC
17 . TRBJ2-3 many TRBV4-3 CASSQDIGTSSTDTQYF TGCGCCAGCAGCCAAGATATTGGGACATCGAGCACAGATACGCAGTATTTT
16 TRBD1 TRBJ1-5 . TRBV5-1 CASSGGTGGSNQPQHF TGCGCCAGCAGCGGCGGGACAGGGGGTAGCAATCAGCCCCAGCATTTT
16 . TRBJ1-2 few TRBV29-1 CSVESLLHLANYGYTF TGCAGCGTTGAATCCCTGCTGCACCTAGCTAACTATGGCTACACCTTC
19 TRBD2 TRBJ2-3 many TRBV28 CASSPPRASGRVGTDTQYF TGTGCCAGCAGCCCTCCCCGGGCTAGCGGGAGGGTAGGCACAGATACGCAGTATTTT
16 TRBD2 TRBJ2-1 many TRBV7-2 CASSSGLAGGRDEQFF TGTGCCAGCAGCTCAGGACTAGCGGGAGGTCGAGATGAGCAGTTCTTC
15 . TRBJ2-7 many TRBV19 CASSIVVGRSYEQYF TGTGCCAGTAGTATCGTTGTCGGACGCTCCTACGAGCAGTACTTC
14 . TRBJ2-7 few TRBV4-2 CASSQGHGAIEQYF TGTGCCAGCAGCCAAGGTCACGGGGCAATCGAGCAGTACTTC
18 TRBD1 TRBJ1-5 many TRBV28 CASNPGLQGDGSNQPQHF TGTGCCAGCAACCCTGGCCTACAGGGGGATGGAAGCAATCAGCCCCAGCATTTT
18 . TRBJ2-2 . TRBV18 CASSPRGPQGIFTGELFF TGTGCCAGCTCACCACGCGGCCCCCAGGGGATTTTCACCGGGGAGCTGTTTTTT
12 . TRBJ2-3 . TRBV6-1 CATRTDTDTQYF TGTGCCACTCGGACAGATACAGATACGCAGTATTTT
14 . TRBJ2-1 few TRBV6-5 CASSYPTSRGEQFF TGTGCCAGCAGTTACCCGACCTCGAGGGGTGAGCAGTTCTTC
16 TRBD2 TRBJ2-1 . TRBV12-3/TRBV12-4 CASSLFPSGGYNEQFF TGTGCCAGCAGTTTGTTCCCTTCGGGGGGGTACAATGAGCAGTTCTTC
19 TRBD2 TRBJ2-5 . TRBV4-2 CASSRRTLSVAGSHETQYF TGTGCCAGCAGCCGTCGAACCCTCTCGGTAGCGGGATCCCACGAGACCCAGTACTTC
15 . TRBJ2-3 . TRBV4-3 CASSQAAASTDTQYF TGCGCCAGCAGCCAAGCAGCAGCGAGCACAGATACGCAGTATTTT
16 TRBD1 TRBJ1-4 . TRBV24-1 CATSDGRGTTNEKLFF TGTGCCACCAGTGACGGCAGGGGGACAACTAATGAAAAACTGTTTTTT
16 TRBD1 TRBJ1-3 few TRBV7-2 CASSSQTGLSGNTIYF TGTGCCAGCAGCTCCCAGACAGGGCTCTCTGGAAACACCATATATTTT
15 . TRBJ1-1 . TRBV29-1 CSVEASSQANTEAFF TGCAGCGTTGAAGCCTCCTCACAGGCGAACACTGAAGCTTTCTTT
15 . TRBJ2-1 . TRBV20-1 CSARLRGGAYNEQFF TGCAGTGCTAGACTGCGGGGTGGGGCTTACAATGAGCAGTTCTTT
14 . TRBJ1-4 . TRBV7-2 CASSLSKGVEKLFF TGTGCCAGCAGCTTGTCAAAGGGGGTCGAAAAACTGTTTTTT
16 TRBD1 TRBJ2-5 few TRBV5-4 CASSLGGQGAGETQYF TGTGCCAGCAGCTTGGGGGGACAGGGAGCAGGGGAGACCCAGTACTTC
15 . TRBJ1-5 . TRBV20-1 CSASSGHTTNQPQHF TGCAGTGCTAGCTCGGGACATACCACCAATCAGCCCCAGCATTTT
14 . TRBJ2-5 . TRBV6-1 CASSRDWHQETQYF TGTGCCAGCAGCCGGGACTGGCACCAAGAGACCCAGTACTTC
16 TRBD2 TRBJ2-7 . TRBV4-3 CASSQVLAGGPGEQYF TGCGCCAGCAGCCAAGTTTTAGCGGGAGGGCCAGGCGAGCAGTACTTC
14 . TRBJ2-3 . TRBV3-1 CASSQEGQTDTQYF TGTGCCAGCAGCCAAGAAGGACAGACAGATACGCAGTATTTT
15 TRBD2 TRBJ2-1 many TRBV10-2 CASSDWAGEYNEQFF TGCGCCAGCAGTGATTGGGCGGGGGAATACAATGAGCAGTTCTTC
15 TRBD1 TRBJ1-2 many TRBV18 CASSPRQGEIYGYTF TGTGCCAGCTCCCCCAGACAGGGAGAGATCTATGGCTACACCTTC
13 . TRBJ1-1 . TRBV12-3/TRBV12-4 CASSRGENTEAFF TGTGCCAGCAGCCGAGGGGAGAACACTGAAGCTTTCTTT
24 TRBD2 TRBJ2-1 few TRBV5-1 CASSSTGTARWTSGGESSYNEQFF TGCGCCAGCAGCTCTACCGGGACAGCCAGATGGACTAGCGGGGGTGAGAGCTCCTACAATGAGCAGTTCTTC
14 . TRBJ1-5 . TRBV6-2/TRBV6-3 CASSDGGGWQPQHF TGTGCCAGCAGTGACGGGGGGGGTTGGCAGCCCCAGCATTTT
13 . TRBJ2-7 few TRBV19 CASSIWGLNEQYF TGTGCCAGTAGTATTTGGGGGCTCAACGAGCAGTACTTC
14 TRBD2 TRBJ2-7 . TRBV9 CASSVSGRAHEQYF TGTGCCAGCAGCGTTAGCGGGAGGGCCCACGAGCAGTACTTC
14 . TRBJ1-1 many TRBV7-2 CASSFGAMNTEAFF TGTGCCAGCAGCTTTGGGGCCATGAACACTGAAGCTTTCTTT
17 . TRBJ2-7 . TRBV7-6 CASSRSFFGQGSYEQYF TGTGCCAGCAGCCGATCTTTTTTTGGGCAGGGCTCCTACGAGCAGTACTTC
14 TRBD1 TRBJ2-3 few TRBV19 CASSRQGAGDTQYF TGTGCCAGTAGCCGACAGGGGGCCGGAGATACGCAGTATTTT
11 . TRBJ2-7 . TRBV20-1 CSASGPSEQYF TGCAGTGCTAGTGGGCCTTCGGAGCAGTACTTC
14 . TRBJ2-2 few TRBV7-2 CASNRDWNTGELFF TGTGCCAGCAACAGGGACTGGAACACCGGGGAGCTGTTTTTT
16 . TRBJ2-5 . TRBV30 CAWSVSPTTLAETQYF TGTGCCTGGAGTGTCTCCCCCACTACATTAGCAGAGACCCAGTACTTC
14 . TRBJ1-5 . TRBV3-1 CASSQHPSNQPQHF TGTGCCAGCAGCCAACATCCTAGCAATCAGCCCCAGCATTTT
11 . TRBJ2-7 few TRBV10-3 CAISESYFTAF TGTGCCATCAGTGAGTCGTACTTCACCGCCTTC
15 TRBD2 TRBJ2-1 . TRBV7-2 CASSSGLAGPAEQFF TGTGCCAGCAGCTCGGGACTAGCGGGCCCCGCGGAGCAGTTCTTC
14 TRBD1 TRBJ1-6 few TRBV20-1 CSASSGQGLSPLHF TGCAGTGCTAGCTCGGGACAGGGGTTATCACCCCTCCACTTT
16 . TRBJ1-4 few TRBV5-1 CASSTLGPTINEKLFF TGCGCCAGCAGTACTCTGGGGCCTACCATTAATGAAAAACTGTTTTTT
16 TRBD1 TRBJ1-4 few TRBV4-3 CASSQVRTGGDEKLFF TGCGCCAGCAGCCAAGTTAGGACAGGGGGAGACGAAAAACTGTTTTTT
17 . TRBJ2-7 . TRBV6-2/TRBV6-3 CASSYSHGAATSYEQYF TGTGCCAGCAGTTACTCCCACGGAGCGGCGACTTCCTACGAGCAGTACTTC
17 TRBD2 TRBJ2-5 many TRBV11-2 CASSLGLAGTKGKTQYF TGTGCCAGCAGCTTAGGACTAGCGGGCACTAAGGGCAAGACCCAGTACTTC
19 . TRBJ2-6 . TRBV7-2 CASSPMALTLFSGANGLTF TGTGCCAGCAGCCCAATGGCCCTGACCCTATTCTCTGGGGCCAACGGCCTGACTTTC
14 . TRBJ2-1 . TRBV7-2 CASSLAGVWNEQFF TGTGCCAGCAGCTTAGCGGGAGTATGGAACGAGCAGTTCTTC
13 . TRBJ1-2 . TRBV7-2 CASSLVQGDGYTF TGTGCCAGCAGCTTAGTACAGGGTGATGGCTACACCTTC
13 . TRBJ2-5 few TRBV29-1 CSVGSGGQETQYF TGCAGCGTTGGATCCGGGGGACAGGAGACCCAGTACTTC
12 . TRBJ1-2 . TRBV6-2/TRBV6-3 CASGKNRDGYTF TGTGCCAGCGGAAAAAACAGGGACGGCTACACCTTC